This TCR beta chain was recorded in a study of radiotherapy plus CTLA-4 blockade in lung cancer. The CDR3 is 14 amino acids. CDR1 and CDR2 from the germline V gene are SNHLY and FYNNEI. Trimming removed 3 bases from V and 2 bases from J, with 8 bases in between. The method was immunoSEQ multiplex PCR; TCRdb's version includes in-frame clones alone and lacks a portion of them. The repertoire holds 85,000 to 90,000 clones, more than 85% seen once, with 16% in the top ten. This TCR was sampled from a human donor with non-small cell lung cancer that progressed on radiotherapy plus ipilimumab. The chain employs TRBV2 and TRBJ1-3; possible D gene TRBD1, 5 bases. The sample in question was peripheral blood, obtained from a patient treated with radiotherapy plus ipilimumab. The DNA for the CDR3 is TGTGCCAGCAGTGAGTCAGGGACTGGAAACACCATATATTTT. It translates to CASSESGTGNTIYF. Full variable domain (outside the CDR3, taken from reference TRBV2 and TRBJ1-3): EPEVTQTPSHQVTQMGQEVILRCVPISNHLYFYWYRQILGQKVEFLVSFYNNEISEKSEIFDDQFSVERPDGSNFTLKIRSTKLEDSAMYFCASSESGTGNTIYFGEGSWLTVV.